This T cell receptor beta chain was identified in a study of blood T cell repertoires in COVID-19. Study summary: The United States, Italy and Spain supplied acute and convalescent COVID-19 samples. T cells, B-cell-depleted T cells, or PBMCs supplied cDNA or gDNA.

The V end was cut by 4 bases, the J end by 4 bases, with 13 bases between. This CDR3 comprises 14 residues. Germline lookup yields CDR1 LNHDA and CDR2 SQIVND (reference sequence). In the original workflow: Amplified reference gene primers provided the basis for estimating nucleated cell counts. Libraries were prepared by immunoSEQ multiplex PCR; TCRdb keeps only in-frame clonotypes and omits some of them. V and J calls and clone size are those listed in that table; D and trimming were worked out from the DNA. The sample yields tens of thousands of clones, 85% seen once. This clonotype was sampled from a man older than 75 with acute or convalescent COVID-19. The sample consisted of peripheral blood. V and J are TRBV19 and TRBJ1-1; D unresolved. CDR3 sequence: CASSSQAAVTEAFF. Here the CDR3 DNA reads TGTGCCAGTAGTAGTCAGGCCGCAGTCACTGAAGCTTTCTTT.